This T cell receptor beta chain was retrieved from a study of regulatory T cells in long-lasting Graves disease. The authors built TCR beta libraries using iRepertoire HTBI primers and Arm-PCR of CDR3 regions. From the multiplex PCR reads, TCRdb called clonotypes with MiXCR, one entry per CDR3 protein. This sample has around 480,000 distinct CDR3 sequences, with 15% to 20% found just once. V dropped 1 base and J dropped 0; count of bases not matched to a gene: 5. CDR1 KGHDR and CDR2 SFDVKD come from the germline V gene. The CDR3 runs to 17 residues. Time point indicated: newly diagnosed GD, antithyroid drugs for less than 3 months. PBMCs were the source of the RNA used for TCR sequencing. This same sample was also part of a study on T cells in Graves' hyperthyroidism and ophthalmopathy.

This TCR derives from a man aged 40-49 years with Graves disease. Sequenced here: peripheral blood mononuclear cells (PBMCs), sampled at new diagnosis, from a patient treated with antithyroid drugs. This chain joins TRBV24-1 and TRBJ2-1, with 7 bases fitting TRBD2. DNA of the CDR3: TGTGCCACCAGTGATTTTGGGGGAGGGAGCTCCTACAATGAGCAGTTCTTC. It encodes CATSDFGGGSSYNEQFF.